This TCR beta chain was recovered during a study of patients and donors after allogeneic stem cell transplantation. This clonotype was detected a few times. MiXCR, applied by TCRdb to the RT-PCR reads, yields one record per CDR3 protein. The sample has about a million distinct CDR3 sequences, under 20% seen once. What was sequenced was blood, either unsorted or a sorted T cell fraction (not recorded which). This TCR derives from a human donor who was either an allogeneic HSCT recipient or a stem cell or donor lymphocyte infusion donor (not recorded which). It is not recorded whose cells these are; they may come from a transplant donor.

The CDR3 reads CASSLERVPDTQYF. In nucleotides, the CDR3 is TGTGCCAGCAGCTTAGAAAGAGTGCCAGATACGCAGTATTTT. The genes are TRBV7-6 and TRBJ2-3; D ambiguous. CDR1 SGHVS and CDR2 FNYEAQ come from the germline V gene. CDR3 length: 14 amino acids. V gave up 1 base and J gave up 4 bases, with 9 bases separating them.